These 27 T cell receptor beta chains originate from one sample sequenced in a study of T cells in Graves' hyperthyroidism and ophthalmopathy. RNA transcripts yielded amplified TCR beta CDR3 regions. The HTBI set primed first-round TCR CDR3 RT-PCR. TCRdb analysed the multiplex PCR reads with MiXCR anew, one entry per CDR3 protein. The table includes nearly 250,000 distinct CDR3 sequences, around 17% detected once. The specimen was blood. The receptors were sampled from a young woman with Graves' ophthalmopathy.

This clonotype occurred many times. The J gene is TRBJ1-1, the V gene TRBV7-9; D perhaps matches TRBD1 (5 bases). Deletions cut 7 bases from V and 3 bases from J, with 18 bases between. This CDR3 has 15 residues. Germline CDR1 and CDR2: SEHNR and FQNEAQ (reference sequence). CDR3 in amino acids: CASTQGWQDYTEAFF. The CDR3 bases are TGTGCCAGCACCCAGGGCTGGCAGGACTACACTGAAGCTTTCTTT.

In its sample, this clonotype was seen many times. The chain links TRBV6-1 to TRBJ2-7; 13 bases line up with TRBD2. The germline V gene encodes CDR1 MNHNS and CDR2 SASEGT. V dropped 6 bases and J dropped 2; count of bases not matched to a gene: 7. The CDR3 sequence is 16 residues long. CDR3 bases: TGTGCCAGCAGAACCCGACTAGCGGGGGGCACCTACGAGCAGTACTTC. Translation gives CASRTRLAGGTYEQYF.

This clonotype was counted many times. V usage is TRBV20-1 and J usage is TRBJ2-5; TRBD2 agrees at 9 bases. Germline loops: CDR1 DFQATT, CDR2 SNEGSKA (reference sequence). J lost 3 bases, V lost 3 bases, and 8 bases had no gene match. The length of the CDR3 is 15 residues. CDR3 DNA sequence: TGCAGTGCTAGGAACGCGGGAGGGACTGAAGAGACCCAGTACTTC. As protein: CSARNAGGTEETQYF.

This clonotype has ten or more counts. The CDR3 sequence is CASSAVDRVQNYGYTF. CDR3 DNA: TGTGCCAGCAGCGCTGTAGACAGAGTTCAAAACTATGGCTACACCTTC. The chain uses TRBV9 and TRBJ1-2; tentatively, D is TRBD1 (5 bases). Germline V gene data show CDR1 as SGDLS and CDR2 as YYNGEE. With 3 bases removed from V and 2 bases from J, the gap between germline ends came to 17 bases. This CDR3 has 16 amino acids. Looking up the rest from reference TRBV9 and TRBJ1-2 gives the full variable domain: DSGVTQTPKHLITATGQRVTLRCSPRSGDLSVYWYQQSLDQGLQFLIQYYNGEERAKGNILERFSAQQFPDLHSELNLSSLELGDSALYFCASSAVDRVQNYGYTFGSGTRLTVV.

The chain combines TRBV28 with TRBJ1-5, with 11 bases that match TRBD1. The trim removed 6 bases at V and 7 bases at J, leaving 14 bases unmatched. Germline CDR1 is MDHEN and CDR2 is SYDVKM. The CDR3 loop spans 17 amino acids. CDR3 nucleotide sequence: TGTGCCAGCAGAACCTCCGGGACAGGGGGAAGTCGGCAGCCCCAGCATTTT. Its translation is CASRTSGTGGSRQPQHF.

The chain couples TRBV7-2 to TRBJ2-1; no definite D call. Trimming stripped 5 bases from V and 9 bases from J, with 17 bases between. CDR3 length: 14 residues. Germline CDR1 reads SGHTA; CDR2 reads FQGNSA. The CDR3 nucleotides read TGTGCCAGCAGCCAAGGACCCCGTGCGGCTGAGCAGTTCTTC. It codes for CASSQGPRAAEQFF.

The chain recombines TRBV3-2 with TRBJ2-7; the table's D gene call, TRBD2, was not cross checked with the DNA. TRBV3-2 is a recognized pseudogene. This CDR3 region has 15 residues. CDR3: CASSLGLADNYEQYF. CDR3 coding DNA: TGTGCCAGCAGTTTGGGACTAGCGGATAACTACGAGCAGTACTTC.

This clonotype was seen many times. The chain is built from TRBV5-5 and TRBJ2-5, with TRBD1 matching over 7 bases. The CDR3 is 16 amino acids. J was trimmed by 2 bases and V by 0 bases; bases with no gene match: 7. CDR1 is SGHKS, CDR2 YYEKEE, per germline (reference sequence). The CDR3 sequence: CASSLEDRRFQETQYF. In nucleotides, the CDR3 is TGTGCCAGCAGCTTGGAGGACAGGAGGTTTCAAGAGACCCAGTACTTC.

This clonotype has at least ten counts. As DNA, the CDR3 is TGTGCCAGTTATCCTTTCCCGGACTGGAGGGGTCGAGAGAACACTGAAGCTTTCTTT. Protein: CASYPFPDWRGRENTEAFF. The gene calls are TRBV19 and TRBJ1-1; perhaps TRBD1 as D (5 bases). Deletions cut 8 bases from V and 1 base from J, with 29 bases between. CDR3 size: 19 residues. Germline lookup yields CDR1 LNHDA and CDR2 SQIVND (reference sequence).

The chain couples TRBV4-2 to TRBJ2-1; weak D call: TRBD1 (6 bases). The V end lost 4 bases, the J end lost 2 bases, and 15 bases lay between the germline ends. CDR3 length equals 16 residues. CDR1 LGHNA and CDR2 YNFKEQ come from the germline V gene. For the CDR3, the DNA is TGTGCCAGCAGCCGCGACCCGACAGGAACCTACAATGAGCAGTTCTTC. Protein sequence: CASSRDPTGTYNEQFF.

This clonotype was counted at least ten times. The V call is TRBV11-3, the J call TRBJ2-2, with 10 bases that match TRBD2. The J segment lost 9 bases and the V segment lost 2 bases, leaving 6 bases of the junction unmatched. The germline V gene encodes CDR1 SGHNT and CDR2 YENEEA. There are 15 residues in the CDR3. The CDR3 nucleotides are TGTGCCAGCAGCTTAAGGCTAGCGGGGGTTCGGGAGCTGTTTTTT. It specifies CASSLRLAGVRELFF.

Regarding this clonotype: Possible read error: a much larger clone is one base away. This chain connects TRBV20-1 to TRBJ1-6, with 7 nucleotides matching TRBD1. From germline, CDR1 is DFQATT and CDR2 SNEGSKA (reference sequence). J was trimmed by 11 bases and V by 3 bases; bases with no gene match: 7. The CDR3 length is 13 residues. CDR3 region: CSASRDSNPPLHF. CDR3 sequence (DNA): TGCAGTGCTAGCCGGGACAGCAATCCACCCCTCCACTTT.

This clonotype was seen repeatedly, ten times or more. The chain combines TRBV5-1 with TRBJ1-1; TRBD1 might be the D (5 bases). Germline values: CDR1 SGHRS, CDR2 YFSETQ. Trimming cost V 2 bases and J 1 base, with 6 bases left between them. The CDR3 sequence is 13 residues long. CDR3 region: CASSFTGNTEAFF. The CDR3 bases are TGCGCCAGCAGCTTCACAGGGAACACTGAAGCTTTCTTT.

This clonotype was counted many times. The chain is built from TRBV28 and TRBJ2-7; D possibly corresponds to TRBD1 (6 bases). There are 13 residues in the CDR3. Per germline, CDR1 MDHEN and CDR2 SYDVKM. V lost 5 bases and J 8 bases, leaving 16 bases between the germline ends. The CDR3 is CASSLQGTGKQYF. The DNA of the CDR3 is TGTGCCAGCAGTCTACAGGGTACAGGAAAGCAGTACTTC.

There are a few counts of this clonotype. DNA for the CDR3: TGTGCCAGCAGCTTTGGTTGGGCCGGGGAGCTGTTTTTT. This sequence encodes CASSFGWAGELFF. The V gene is TRBV7-2, the J gene TRBJ2-2; D uncertain. Trimming stripped 3 bases from V and 6 bases from J, with 8 bases between. The CDR3 has 13 amino acids. Germline assignment: CDR1 SGHTA and CDR2 FQGNSA.

Note on this clonotype: This clone may be a read error of a much larger clone one base away. The J gene is TRBJ1-2, the V gene TRBV15, with 9 bases lining up with TRBD1. The germline gives CDR1 LNHNV, CDR2 YYDKDF (reference sequence). The CDR3 contains 15 residues. CDR3 DNA: TGTGCCACCAGCCCCGAACAGGGGGCGAACTATGGCCACACCTTC. Its translation is CATSPEQGANYGHTF.

This clonotype was recorded many times. The V gene is TRBV11-1, the J gene TRBJ2-3; possibly TRBD1 for D (6 bases). CDR1 SGHAT and CDR2 FQDESV come from the germline V gene (reference sequence). There are 15 residues in the CDR3. V was pared by 6 bases and J by 0 bases, with 13 bases between. The DNA of the CDR3 is TGTGCCAGCAGTCCAGGGGCTTCTAGCACAGATACGCAGTATTTT. Amino acid sequence: CASSPGASSTDTQYF.

This clonotype was detected many times. The chain carries TRBV9 and TRBJ2-5; 7 bases map to TRBD2. J gave up 4 bases and V 0 bases, and 6 bases lay outside the gene matches. In germline, CDR1 is SGDLS, CDR2 YYNGEE. The CDR3 extends over 15 amino acids. The chain's CDR3 is CASSVVAGSGETQYF. CDR3 in DNA: TGTGCCAGCAGCGTAGTAGCGGGCTCCGGAGAGACCCAGTACTTC.

This clonotype was seen more than once but under ten times. This sequence joins TRBV5-4 and TRBJ1-6; the D is unclear. CDR1 and CDR2 from the germline V gene are SGHNT and YYREEE (reference sequence). The ends were cut back, 4 bases at V and 0 bases at J, with 11 bases in the middle. The CDR3 contains 16 residues. CDR3 loop: CASSDSSRSYNSPLHF. CDR3 coding DNA: TGTGCCAGCAGCGATTCCTCCCGCTCCTATAATTCACCCCTCCACTTT.

This clonotype was picked up many times. The rearrangement uses TRBV6-1 and TRBJ1-5, with D perhaps matching TRBD1 (6 bases). CDR1 and CDR2 (germline): MNHNS, SASEGT. V was clipped by 7 bases and J by 0 bases, with 16 bases between them. This CDR3 has 16 residues. The CDR3 protein is CASKNGTPYSNQPQHF. The CDR3 DNA reads as TGTGCCAGCAAGAATGGGACACCTTATAGCAATCAGCCCCAGCATTTT.

This clonotype was counted at least ten times. The chain joins TRBV2 to TRBJ2-3; TRBD2 matches at 7 bases. Germline V CDR1 and CDR2: SNHLY, FYNNEI. The CDR3 has 18 amino acids. Trimming removed 6 bases from V and 0 bases from J; junction bases left unmatched: 15. The DNA for the CDR3 is TGTGCCAGCAGCGTAGAAGGGAGGGGCGGAACTAGCACAGATACGCAGTATTTT. Amino acids: CASSVEGRGGTSTDTQYF.

This clonotype was found a few times. V usage is TRBV5-6 and J usage is TRBJ1-1, with 8 bases fitting TRBD1. The germline CDR1 and CDR2 sequences are SGHDT and YYEEEE. CDR3 size: 16 residues. The J segment lost 5 bases and the V segment lost 4 bases, leaving 13 bases of the junction unmatched. The CDR3 nucleotides read TGTGCCAGCAGCCCCGGACAGGGCCCTCGGTGGACTGAAGCTTTCTTT. Protein product: CASSPGQGPRWTEAFF.

The sample holds many counts of this clonotype. This chain connects TRBV6-5 to TRBJ2-2, with D tentatively TRBD1 or TRBD2 (6 bases each). Germline lookup yields CDR1 MNHEY and CDR2 SVGAGI. The CDR3 runs to 17 residues. The ends were cut back, 0 bases at V and 1 base at J, with 12 bases in the middle. The CDR3 DNA sequence: TGTGCCAGCAGTTACTCGCGGGACAACTTGAACACCGGGGAGCTGTTTTTT. Amino acid sequence: CASSYSRDNLNTGELFF.

This clonotype was observed at least ten times. The rearrangement joins TRBV5-1 to TRBJ2-7, with TRBD2 matching 11 bases. The germline V gene encodes CDR1 SGHRS and CDR2 YFSETQ. V shed 4 bases and J 6 bases; nucleotides not matched to a gene: 6. The CDR3 sequence is 14 residues long. This CDR3 reads CASSSTGTSGEQYF. The CDR3 nucleotides are TGCGCCAGCAGCAGTACCGGGACTAGCGGCGAGCAGTACTTC.

At least ten counts were recorded for this clonotype. This rearrangement joins TRBV28 to TRBJ2-5; no clear D. In germline, CDR1 is MDHEN, CDR2 SYDVKM. The CDR3 sequence is 13 residues long. V lost 4 bases and J 4 bases, leaving 10 bases between the germline ends. The CDR3 spells CASSYTGRETQYF. The CDR3, as DNA: TGTGCCAGCAGTTATACCGGGCGAGAGACCCAGTACTTC.

On this clonotype: This could be a read error, since a much larger clone is one nucleotide away. The rearrangement links TRBV12-5 to TRBJ1-2; D is perhaps TRBD1 (6 bases). CDR1 is LGHNT and CDR2 is FRNRAP in the germline V gene. The CDR3 extends over 17 amino acids. CDR3 in DNA: TGTGTTAGTGGTTTGGTACGAATGAGGGGGTTTGACTATGGCTACACCTTC. Amino acid sequence: CVSGLVRMRGFDYGYTF. The whole variable domain, filled in from reference TRBV12-5 and TRBJ1-2, reads DARVTQTPRHKVTEMGQEVTMRCQPILGHNTVFWYRQTMMQGLELLAYFRNRAPLDDSGMPKDRFSAEMPDATLATLKIQPSEPRDSAVYFCVSGLVRMRGFDYGYTFGSGTRLTVV.

In this sample, this clonotype turned up a few times. This sequence joins TRBV9 and TRBJ2-2; 9 bases align to TRBD1. Germline assignment: CDR1 SGDLS and CDR2 YYNGEE. The CDR3 is made up of 16 amino acids. The J segment lost 3 bases and the V segment lost 4 bases, leaving 7 bases of the junction unmatched. CDR3 bases: TGTGCCAGCAGCCCTCGGACAGGGGAGTACACCGGGGAGCTGTTTTTT. This codes for CASSPRTGEYTGELFF.